This T cell receptor (beta chain) was sequenced in a study of blood T cell repertoires in COVID-19. In the study overall: Collection of acute and convalescent COVID-19 samples took place in the United States, Italy and Spain. PBMCs, B-cell-depleted T cells, or T cells provided the cDNA or gDNA that made up the material.

CDR3 size: 17 residues. Germline V lookup: CDR1 SGDLS, CDR2 YYNGEE. The trim removed 3 bases at V and 1 base at J, leaving 11 bases unmatched. Per the original methods: Estimates of nucleated cell counts were drawn from the amplification of reference gene primers. TCRdb's table, derived via immunoSEQ multiplex PCR, lists solely in-frame clones and lacks some. Clonal size and the V and J genes are those of that table, whereas D and trimming came from the DNA. The sample records about 120,000 clones, 70% to 85% being singletons. The receptor was derived from a man between 50 and 59 years old with acute or convalescent COVID-19. The sample comprised peripheral blood. The chain combines TRBV9 with TRBJ2-3; TRBD2 aligns across 7 bases. The DNA of the CDR3 is TGTGCCAGCAGCGAATGGGGGGGGAGTGGTGGCACAGATACGCAGTATTTT. Translated, it gives CASSEWGGSGGTDTQYF. Full variable domain (missing parts from reference TRBV9 and TRBJ2-3): DSGVTQTPKHLITATGQRVTLRCSPRSGDLSVYWYQQSLDQGLQFLIQYYNGEERAKGNILERFSAQQFPDLHSELNLSSLELGDSALYFCASSEWGGSGGTDTQYFGPGTRLTVL.